This TCR beta chain was recorded in a study of post-analysis software for immune sequencing data. Study-level background: In terms of disease course, relapsing-remitting, secondary progressive and progressive-relapsing multiple sclerosis were included. Regarding the study as a whole: Patients had higher frequencies than controls of five TRBV segments, including TRBV5-6, TRBV5-1 and TRBV20-1. Those samples that were prepared in the same batch co-clustered strongly by F measure. The study found significantly lower normalized Chao1 diversity in multiple sclerosis patients than in controls.

This clonotype was recorded a few times. Its cognate antigen is unknown. Unique molecular identifiers were built into the TCR beta cDNA libraries. Out of 1 to 10 million T cells, about 520,000 cDNA molecules were generated. TCRdb called the PCR reads again in MiXCR, with one record for every CDR3 protein. The repertoire holds hundreds of thousands of distinct CDR3 sequences, with around 47% as singletons. The CDR3 sequence is 13 residues long. Looked up from germline, CDR1 is DFQATT and CDR2 is SNEGSKA (reference sequence). The genes are TRBV20-1 and TRBJ2-5; 9 bases are shared with TRBD2. Gene TRBJ2-7 matches the end of the DNA better, so the J call may be wrong. This clonotype originated in a girl aged 5-17 years with multiple sclerosis. The sample consisted of blood. The CDR3 loop is CSAWREGRGEQYF. DNA for the CDR3: TGCAGTGCTTGGCGGGAGGGCCGAGGCGAGCAGTACTTC.